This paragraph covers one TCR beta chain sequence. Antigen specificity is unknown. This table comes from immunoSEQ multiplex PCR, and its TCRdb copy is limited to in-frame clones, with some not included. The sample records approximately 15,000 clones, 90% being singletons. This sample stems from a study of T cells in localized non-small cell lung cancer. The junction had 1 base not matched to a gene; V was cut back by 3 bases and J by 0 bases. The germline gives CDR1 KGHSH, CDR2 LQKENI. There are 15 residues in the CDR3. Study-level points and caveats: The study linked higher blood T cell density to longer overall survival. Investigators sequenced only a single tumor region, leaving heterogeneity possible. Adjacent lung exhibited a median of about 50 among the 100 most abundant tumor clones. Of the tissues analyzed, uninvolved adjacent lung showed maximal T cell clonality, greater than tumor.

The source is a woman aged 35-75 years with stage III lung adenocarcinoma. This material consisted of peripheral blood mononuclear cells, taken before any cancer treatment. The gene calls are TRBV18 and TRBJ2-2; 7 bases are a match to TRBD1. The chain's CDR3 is CASSPGTANTGELFF. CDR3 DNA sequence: TGTGCCAGCTCACCCGGGACAGCGAACACCGGGGAGCTGTTTTTT.